This TCR beta chain comes out of a study of vaccination effects on CD4 cells after COVID-19. Points from the study as a whole: Researchers reported few convalescent patients and no early post-infection timepoints in the study. Most post-vaccine spike-reactive clones in convalescents were new, not infection-derived.

Repertoires were generated with immunoSEQ multiplex PCR, while TCRdb's copy carries only in-frame clones and drops some. The sample holds about 64,000 clones, approximately 70% seen once. The CDR3 loop spans 16 amino acids. The ends were cut back, 4 bases at V and 9 bases at J, with 20 bases in the middle. Germline lookup yields CDR1 SGDLS and CDR2 YYNGEE. CD4+ T cells were isolated after about nine days of culture. Sometime from March through December 2020, the person acquired a SARS-CoV-2 infection that PCR confirmed. This clone has more than one count but fewer than ten. What it recognizes is unknown.

The clonotype comes from a human donor who had a prior SARS-CoV-2 infection. Sequencing was performed on CD4+ T cells from PBMCs cultured without peptide, taken before COVID-19 vaccination. This chain joins TRBV9 and TRBJ1-6, with D perhaps matching TRBD1 (5 bases). The CDR3 nucleotides read TGTGCCAGCAGCTCCCGGGGGAACCCGCGGGGTTCACCCCTCCACTTT. The encoded protein is CASSSRGNPRGSPLHF.